This entry features one TCR beta chain sequence. No cognate antigen has been identified for it. Within one base of it there is no much larger clone, and no base qualities were kept. One collaborating source in Seattle enrolled patients while the patients were actively infected and followed the patients over time throughout the course of disease. Whole blood was collected in K2EDTA tubes by collaborating institutions according to the institutions' own protocols. Collaborator samples were shipped for TCRbeta analysis as frozen whole blood, isolated PBMCs, or DNA extracted from either sample type. TCRbeta CDR3 regions were amplified from genomic DNA using the immunoSEQ Assay, a bias-controlled multiplex PCR. Per the authors' processing: Within the assay, amplification of reference gene primers was used to estimate how many nucleated cells each sample contained. To quantify the absolute abundance of each unique TCRbeta CDR3 rearrangement, sequence reads were collapsed and filtered. For each sample, productive Simpson clonality was calculated as the square root of Simpson's diversity index across productive rearrangements. Held by TCRdb, this immuneACCESS table contains in-frame sequences only and omits some clones. Under half of the omission traces to an unresolved V gene where checked; the cause of the rest is unknown. The D gene and trimming were derived from the DNA, and the V and J assignments and clone size from that table. Counted in this sample were fewer than 200,000 clones; approximately 80% of them appeared once. The ten most abundant clones make up 11% of the sample.

V trim: 6 bases; J trim: 7 bases; unmatched bases: 8. The CDR3 contains 15 residues, cysteine and phenylalanine counted. Solely the CDR3 DNA is kept, with 45 bases framed from the first base. In the germline V gene, CDR1 corresponds to SNHLY and CDR2 to FYNNEI. This record comes from a study of blood T cell repertoires in COVID-19 (dated by TCRdb to 2020 to 2021). Regarding the study in general: Samples covering the acute and convalescent phases of COVID-19 were provided by collaborators in the United States, Italy and Spain. Deeply sampled blood TCRbeta repertoires from subjects exposed to, actively infected with, or recovered from COVID-19 were included in the dataset. The material from the prospective study consisted of cDNA or gDNA derived from T cells, B-cell-depleted T cells, or PBMCs. The repertoires were released in a freely available public database meant as a resource for research on the immune response to SARS-CoV-2. Where HLA class I and class II types were available, the types were taken from metadata supplied by the sample provider, not from assay-based typing. A de-identified subject ID, COVID-19 status, age in years and sex were almost always included in the sample metadata. Samples came from the ongoing ImmuneRACE study (first 160 participants) plus 1,254 subjects from 6 global collaborators. Overall results and qualifications from the work: How much clinical and demographic metadata was included differed by source and by participant, and the metadata was provided uncurated.

Rearrangement joined TRBV2 to TRBJ1-4, and 10 bases in between align with TRBD1. Sequencing was carried out using peripheral blood. This sequence was found in a woman aged 35 to 49 with COVID-19, enrolled during active disease. CDR3 region: CASRTDRGRFEKLFF. The DNA is as follows: TGTGCCAGCAGAACAGACAGGGGGCGCTTTGAAAAACTGTTTTTT.